This is a list of T cell receptor beta chains from one sample in a study of T cells in Graves' hyperthyroidism and ophthalmopathy. TCRdb ran MiXCR on the multiplex PCR reads and lists one entry per CDR3 protein. Found here are 300,000 to 400,000 distinct CDR3 sequences, 13% of them singletons; the top ten hold 9.2%. Sequencing used blood. Receptors originate from a woman in her late teens or twenties with Graves' hyperthyroidism. CDR3s leave out the opening cysteine and the closing phenylalanine or tryptophan. Fields, in order: J gene, CDR3 length, V gene, CDR3 protein.

j_gene: TRBJ1-1; len: 12; v_gene: TRBV7-2; CDR3aa: ASSLGGQAQWGF
j_gene: TRBJ2-1; len: 10; v_gene: TRBV11-1; CDR3aa: ASSHSNDEQF
j_gene: TRBJ1-2; len: 9; v_gene: TRBV13; CDR3aa: ASSGGDGYT
j_gene: TRBJ2-1; len: 12; v_gene: TRBV19; CDR3aa: ASSSGLAHNEQF
j_gene: TRBJ2-1; len: 13; v_gene: TRBV6-6; CDR3aa: ASSYAGATYNEQF
j_gene: TRBJ2-7; len: 13; v_gene: TRBV5-1; CDR3aa: ASSLVSGRGHEQY
j_gene: TRBJ2-1; len: 14; v_gene: TRBV19; CDR3aa: ASSPNGGSSYNEQF
j_gene: TRBJ1-1; len: 12; v_gene: TRBV6-1; CDR3aa: ASNRGVANTEAF
j_gene: TRBJ2-1; len: 13; v_gene: TRBV20-1; CDR3aa: SATDRGRGLGEQF
j_gene: TRBJ2-1; len: 12; v_gene: TRBV4-2; CDR3aa: ASSQGRESDWQF
j_gene: TRBJ2-5; len: 13; v_gene: TRBV28; CDR3aa: ASSLAGANQETQY
j_gene: TRBJ2-5; len: 15; v_gene: TRBV28; CDR3aa: ASSPETHLAGWETQY
j_gene: TRBJ2-5; len: 11; v_gene: TRBV7-2; CDR3aa: ASSFLAQETQY
j_gene: TRBJ2-5; len: 13; v_gene: TRBV18; CDR3aa: ASSPMGGDQETQY
j_gene: TRBJ2-7; len: 11; v_gene: TRBV29-1; CDR3aa: SAGTPFSYEQY
j_gene: TRBJ1-2; len: 10; v_gene: TRBV28; CDR3aa: ASSLSGVGYT
j_gene: TRBJ2-1; len: 13; v_gene: TRBV18; CDR3aa: ASSSTQGLSNEQF
j_gene: TRBJ2-7; len: 13; v_gene: TRBV16; CDR3aa: ASSASGTVSYEQY
j_gene: TRBJ2-1; len: 15; v_gene: TRBV6-6; CDR3aa: ASSYRIAGGPTNEQF
j_gene: TRBJ2-3; len: 13; v_gene: TRBV20-1; CDR3aa: SATTPGLLTDTQY
j_gene: TRBJ2-7; len: 13; v_gene: TRBV9; CDR3aa: ASSVDGGILDEQY
j_gene: TRBJ1-2; len: 12; v_gene: TRBV5-1; CDR3aa: ASSEDRAVYGYT
j_gene: TRBJ1-1; len: 14; v_gene: TRBV5-5; CDR3aa: ASSLYGGSLNTEAF
j_gene: TRBJ1-1; len: 14; v_gene: TRBV18; CDR3aa: ASSLLPGGRDTEAF
j_gene: TRBJ2-7; len: 15; v_gene: TRBV7-2; CDR3aa: ASNTLGASGRYYEQY
j_gene: TRBJ2-1; len: 12; v_gene: TRBV9; CDR3aa: ASSVEGLIHEQF
j_gene: TRBJ1-3; len: 15; v_gene: TRBV12-3/TRBV12-4; CDR3aa: ASSIRSGTGVGNTIY
j_gene: TRBJ2-5; len: 9; v_gene: TRBV19; CDR3aa: ASLGQETQY
j_gene: TRBJ1-1; len: 14; v_gene: TRBV27; CDR3aa: ATLPFAGKGTTEAF
j_gene: TRBJ2-3; len: 13; v_gene: TRBV3-1; CDR3aa: ASSQEGGPPDTQY
j_gene: TRBJ2-7; len: 15; v_gene: TRBV10-3; CDR3aa: AISPGLAGGHSYEQY
j_gene: TRBJ1-5; len: 13; v_gene: TRBV20-1; CDR3aa: SARYGGAGNQPQH